The entry below gives a single T cell receptor beta chain sequence along with its context. Antigen specificity is unknown. CDR3 length equals 14 residues. V was cut by 5 bases and J by 6 bases, with 14 bases left in between. CDR1 is WNHNN and CDR2 is SYGVQD in the germline V gene (reference sequence). Generated by immunoSEQ multiplex PCR, the TCRdb table keeps only in-frame clones and is missing some. The sample lists roughly 95,000 clones, about two thirds occurring once. The data were taken from a study of fetal regulatory T cell absence and autoimmunity. Overall study results and limits: In IPEX, the enrichment was taken to support antigen-driven autoimmunity before birth. Compared with cord blood, pancreas showed oligoclonal TCR enrichment, some clones over 80-fold.

The sequence was collected from a male donor with IPEX syndrome. The gene calls are TRBV10-1 and TRBJ2-1, with D possibly matching TRBD1 (6 bases). Sequencing input: pancreas tissue. The CDR3: CASSPRVGGNEQFF. DNA of the CDR3: TGCGCCAGCAGTCCCCGGGTAGGGGGCAATGAGCAGTTCTTC.